Listed below are T cell receptor beta chains from one sample, sequenced in a study of vaccination and CD4 T cells after COVID-19. TCRdb reprocessed the PCR reads via MiXCR and lists one record per CDR3 protein. The sample gives 20,000 to 25,000 distinct CDR3 sequences, about 39% of which show up once; approximately 4.5% is in the top ten. What these receptors recognize is not known. The sample consisted of CD4+ T cells from blood, cultured in vitro, taken before SARS-CoV-2 vaccination. The receptor source for this set is a human donor who had recovered from COVID-19. Each CDR3 is given with its conserved first and last residue. Fields, in order: V gene, D gene, clone size, J gene, CDR3 length, CDR3 DNA, CDR3 protein. The D gene is left open where the match is weak. Expanded clones get a size class; other rows say once, few or many, or leave the size out.

TRBV28	-	-	TRBJ2-5	16	TGTGCCAGCAGTCTACCCCTTGGTAGGGCGGGAGAGACCCAGTACTTC	CASSLPLGRAGETQYF
TRBV7-2	-	-	TRBJ1-1	15	TGTGCCAGCAGCTTAAGTCCGGGGGTGGCCACTGAAGCTTTCTTT	CASSLSPGVATEAFF
TRBV7-8	-	-	TRBJ2-7	14	TGTGCCAGCAGCTTATTTGCTAGCTTGTATGAGCAGTACTTC	CASSLFASLYEQYF
TRBV2	TRBD1	-	TRBJ2-7	13	TGTGCCAGCCCCACAGGGGGCGGCTACGAGCAGTACTTC	CASPTGGGYEQYF
TRBV5-4	-	-	TRBJ1-1	15	TGTGCCAGCAGTGACAGAGCCGTCTCTCGCACTGAAGCTTTCTTT	CASSDRAVSRTEAFF
TRBV19	-	-	TRBJ1-2	14	TGTGCCAGTAGTATAGGGACAGAAAACTATGGCTACACCTTC	CASSIGTENYGYTF
TRBV20-1	-	-	TRBJ1-5	15	TGCAGTGCCCCAAACCGGGGGGGAACCAATCAGCCCCAGCATTTT	CSAPNRGGTNQPQHF
TRBV14	-	once	TRBJ1-1	13	TGTGCCAGCAGTGGGCCTGGGGGCACTGAAGCTTTCTTT	CASSGPGGTEAFF
TRBV7-2	-	-	TRBJ1-2	14	TGTGCCAGCAGCCCTGACGGTTGGCGCTATGGCTACACCTTC	CASSPDGWRYGYTF
TRBV6-2/TRBV6-3	-	-	TRBJ2-7	12	TGTGCCAGCAGTTCGCTTTTATACGAGCAGTACTTC	CASSSLLYEQYF
TRBV20-1	TRBD1	few	TRBJ1-2	11	TGCAGTACAGGGGGACAGAGTGGCTACACCTTC	CSTGGQSGYTF
TRBV7-2	-	few	TRBJ2-6	17	TGTGCCAGCAGCTTAGGTCCGGTTAACTCTGGGGCCAACGTCCTGACTTTC	CASSLGPVNSGANVLTF
TRBV7-2	-	-	TRBJ2-3	15	TGTGCCAGCAGCCCGAGAAGACTAGGAGCAGATACGCAGTATTTT	CASSPRRLGADTQYF
TRBV2	-	few	TRBJ2-7	14	TGTGCCAGCAGCACCGGGGCCCCCTCCTACGAGCAGTACTTC	CASSTGAPSYEQYF
TRBV28	TRBD2	-	TRBJ2-5	17	TGTGCCAGCAGTTTAGGCCTAGCGGGAGATTCGTCGGAGACCCAGTACTTC	CASSLGLAGDSSETQYF
TRBV6-1	TRBD1	few	TRBJ2-3	16	TGTGCCAGCAGAGATAGACAGGGGGCGGGCACAGATACGCAGTATTTT	CASRDRQGAGTDTQYF
TRBV28	-	-	TRBJ2-5	11	TGTGCCAGCAGTGAAACTAGGGGCCAGTACTTC	CASSETRGQYF
TRBV7-2	-	-	TRBJ1-5	15	TGTGCCAGCAGCCTCGGAGGGGAAAGATATCAGCCCCAGCATTTT	CASSLGGERYQPQHF